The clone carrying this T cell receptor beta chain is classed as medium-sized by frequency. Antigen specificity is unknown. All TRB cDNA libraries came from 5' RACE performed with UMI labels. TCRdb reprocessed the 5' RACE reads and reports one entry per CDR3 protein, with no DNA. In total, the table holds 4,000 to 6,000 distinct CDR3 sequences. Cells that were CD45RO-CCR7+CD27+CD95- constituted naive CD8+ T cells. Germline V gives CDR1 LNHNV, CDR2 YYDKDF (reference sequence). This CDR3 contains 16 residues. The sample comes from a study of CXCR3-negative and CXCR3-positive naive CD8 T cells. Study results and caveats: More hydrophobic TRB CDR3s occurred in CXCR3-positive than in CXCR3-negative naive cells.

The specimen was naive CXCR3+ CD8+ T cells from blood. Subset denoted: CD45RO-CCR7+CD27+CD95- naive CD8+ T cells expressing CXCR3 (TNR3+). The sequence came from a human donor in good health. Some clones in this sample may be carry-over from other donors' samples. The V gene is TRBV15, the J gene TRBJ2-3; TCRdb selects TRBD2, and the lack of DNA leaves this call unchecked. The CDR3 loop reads CATAHPQGQSTDTQYF.